This T cell receptor (beta chain) was found in a study of cytomegalovirus exposure and HLA in healthy donors. The PCR had 60 Vbeta and 13 Jbeta primers. Generated by immunoSEQ multiplex PCR, the TCRdb table keeps only in-frame clones and is missing some. The sample records 120,000 or so clones, 60% to 80% being singletons. Germline CDR1 SQVTM, CDR2 ANQGSEA. This CDR3 has 14 residues. J lost 4 bases, V lost 7 bases, and 8 bases had no gene match. Healthy bone marrow donors supplied every sample. Source material: PBMCs. The sequence was obtained from a man aged 30 to 45 in good health and CMV-seronegative. The chain is built from TRBV29-1 and TRBJ2-5, with 11 bases identical to TRBD1. CDR3 residues: CSGGRDRGLETQYF. The CDR3 nucleotides are TGCAGCGGGGGGCGGGACAGGGGGTTAGAGACCCAGTACTTC.